This T cell receptor beta chain was recorded in a study of blood T cell repertoires in COVID-19. With 1 base clipped from V and 10 bases from J, the junction kept 9 bases outside the gene matches. The CDR3 length is 14 residues. The V gene's germline CDR1 is SEHNR and CDR2 FQNEAQ (reference sequence). Here immunoSEQ multiplex PCR was the method, and the copy in TCRdb shows in-frame clones only, minus some. This sample has about 220,000 clones, with around 85% found just once. V gene TRBV7-9 combines with J gene TRBJ1-1; 7 nucleotides align to TRBD1. The specimen sequenced was peripheral blood. The source of this sequence is a woman aged 25 to 39 who had recovered from COVID-19. CDR3 DNA sequence: TGTGCCAGCAGCTTAGACACAGGGGCGGACGGAGCTTTCTTT. Protein product: CASSLDTGADGAFF. The whole variable domain, filled in from reference TRBV7-9 and TRBJ1-1, reads DTGVSQNPRHKITKRGQNVTFRCDPISEHNRLYWYRQTLGQGPEFLTYFQNEAQLEKSRLLSDRFSAERPKGSFSTLEIQRTEQGDSAMYLCASSLDTGADGAFFGQGTRLTVV.